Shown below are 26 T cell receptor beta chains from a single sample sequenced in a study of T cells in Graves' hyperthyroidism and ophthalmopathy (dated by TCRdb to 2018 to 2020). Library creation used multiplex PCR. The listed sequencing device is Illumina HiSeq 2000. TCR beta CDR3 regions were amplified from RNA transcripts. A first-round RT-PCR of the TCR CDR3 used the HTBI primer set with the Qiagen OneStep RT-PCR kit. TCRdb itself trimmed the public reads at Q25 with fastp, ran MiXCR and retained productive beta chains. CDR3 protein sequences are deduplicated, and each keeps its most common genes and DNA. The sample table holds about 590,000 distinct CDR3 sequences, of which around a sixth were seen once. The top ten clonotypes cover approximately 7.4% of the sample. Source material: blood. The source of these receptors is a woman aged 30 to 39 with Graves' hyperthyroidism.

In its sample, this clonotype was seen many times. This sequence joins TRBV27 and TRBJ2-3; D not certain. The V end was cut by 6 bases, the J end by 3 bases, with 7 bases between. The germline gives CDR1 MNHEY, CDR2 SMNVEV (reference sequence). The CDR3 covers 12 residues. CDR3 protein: CASSLGTDTQYF. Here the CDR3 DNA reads TGTGCCAGCAGCTTAGGGACAGATACGCAGTATTTT.

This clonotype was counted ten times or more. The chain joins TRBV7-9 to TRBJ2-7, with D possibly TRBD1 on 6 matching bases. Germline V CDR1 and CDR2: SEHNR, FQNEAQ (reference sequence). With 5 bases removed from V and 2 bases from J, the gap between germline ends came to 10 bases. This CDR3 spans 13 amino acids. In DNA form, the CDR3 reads TGTGCCAGCAGCCCACAGGGCCCCTACGAGCAGTACTTC. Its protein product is CASSPQGPYEQYF.

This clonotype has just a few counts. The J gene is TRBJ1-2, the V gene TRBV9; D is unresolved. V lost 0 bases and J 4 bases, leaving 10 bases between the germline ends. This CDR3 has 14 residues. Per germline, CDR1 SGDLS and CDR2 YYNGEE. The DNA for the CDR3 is TGTGCCAGCAGCGTAGGGCAAGGCCTCTATGGCTACACCTTC. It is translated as CASSVGQGLYGYTF. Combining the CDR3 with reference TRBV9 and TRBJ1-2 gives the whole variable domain DSGVTQTPKHLITATGQRVTLRCSPRSGDLSVYWYQQSLDQGLQFLIQYYNGEERAKGNILERFSAQQFPDLHSELNLSSLELGDSALYFCASSVGQGLYGYTFGSGTRLTVV.

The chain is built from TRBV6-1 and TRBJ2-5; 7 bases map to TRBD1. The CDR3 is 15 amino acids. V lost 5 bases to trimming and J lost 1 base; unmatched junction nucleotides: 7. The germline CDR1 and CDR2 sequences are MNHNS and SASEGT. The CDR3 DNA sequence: TGTGCCAGCAGTCGCCCCCGGGACAGCCAAGAGACCCAGTACTTC. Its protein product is CASSRPRDSQETQYF.

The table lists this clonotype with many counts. DNA of the CDR3: TGCAGTGCTTCTCCCCCGGGAGGTCAGCCCCAGCATTTT. Translation: CSASPPGGQPQHF. The chain employs TRBV20-1 and TRBJ1-5; no firm D call. Trimming pared 5 bases from V and 6 bases from J, leaving 14 bases between. Germline V gene lookup returns CDR1 DFQATT and CDR2 SNEGSKA (reference sequence). This CDR3 comprises 13 residues.

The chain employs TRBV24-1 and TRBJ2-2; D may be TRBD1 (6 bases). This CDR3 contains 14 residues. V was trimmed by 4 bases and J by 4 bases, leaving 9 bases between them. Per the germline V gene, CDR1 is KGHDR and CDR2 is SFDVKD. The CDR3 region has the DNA TGTGCCACCAGTGACCCCAGGGGCACCGGGGAGCTGTTTTTT. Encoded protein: CATSDPRGTGELFF.

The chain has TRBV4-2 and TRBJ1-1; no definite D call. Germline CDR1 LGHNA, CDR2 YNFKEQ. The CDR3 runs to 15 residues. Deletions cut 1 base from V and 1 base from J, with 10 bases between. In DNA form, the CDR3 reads TGTGCCAGCAGCCAAGGAGCTGGACCGAACACTGAAGCTTTCTTT. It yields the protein CASSQGAGPNTEAFF.

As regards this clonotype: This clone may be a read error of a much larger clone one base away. CDR3 sequence reads: CASSEARRTGDYGYTF. DNA for the CDR3: TGTGCCAGCAGTGAAGCGCGTCGGACAGGGGACTATGGCTACACCTTC. V is TRBV2 and J is TRBJ1-2; 9 nucleotides align to TRBD1. In germline, CDR1 is SNHLY, CDR2 FYNNEI. V dropped 0 bases and J dropped 3; count of bases not matched to a gene: 5. The CDR3 contains 16 residues.

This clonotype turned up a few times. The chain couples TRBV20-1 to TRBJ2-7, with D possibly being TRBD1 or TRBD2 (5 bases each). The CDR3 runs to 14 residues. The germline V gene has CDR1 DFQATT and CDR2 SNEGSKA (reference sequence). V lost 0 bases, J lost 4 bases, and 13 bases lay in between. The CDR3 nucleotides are TGCAGTGCTAGAGATCGGGGCAGGCAGTACGAGCAGTACTTC. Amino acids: CSARDRGRQYEQYF.

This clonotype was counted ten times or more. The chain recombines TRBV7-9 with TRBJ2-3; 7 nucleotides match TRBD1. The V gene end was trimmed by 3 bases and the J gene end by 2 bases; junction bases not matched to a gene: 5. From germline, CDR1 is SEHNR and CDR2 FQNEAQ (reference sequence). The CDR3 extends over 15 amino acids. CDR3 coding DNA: TGTGCCAGCAGCTTCCGACAGGGTTACACAGATACGCAGTATTTT. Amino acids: CASSFRQGYTDTQYF.

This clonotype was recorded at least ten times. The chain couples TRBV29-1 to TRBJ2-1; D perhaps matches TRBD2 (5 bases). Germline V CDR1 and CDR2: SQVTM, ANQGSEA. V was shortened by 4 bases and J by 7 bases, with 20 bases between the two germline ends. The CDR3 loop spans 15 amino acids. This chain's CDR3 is CSVGGSGIVGNEQFF. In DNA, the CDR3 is TGCAGCGTTGGGGGTTCCGGGATAGTGGGTAATGAGCAGTTCTTC.

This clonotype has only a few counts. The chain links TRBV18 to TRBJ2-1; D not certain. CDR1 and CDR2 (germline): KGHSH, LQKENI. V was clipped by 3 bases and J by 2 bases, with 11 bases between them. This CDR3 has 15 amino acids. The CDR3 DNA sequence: TGTGCCAGCTCACCGGGGTTCACCCCCTACAATGAGCAGTTCTTC. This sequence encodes CASSPGFTPYNEQFF.

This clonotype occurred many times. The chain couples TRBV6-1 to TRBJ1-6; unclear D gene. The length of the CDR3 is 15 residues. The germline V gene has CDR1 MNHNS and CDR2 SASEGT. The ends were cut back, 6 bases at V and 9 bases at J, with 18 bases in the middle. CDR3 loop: CASRVDFEESSPLHF. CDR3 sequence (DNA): TGTGCCAGCAGGGTGGACTTCGAGGAGAGTTCACCCCTCCACTTT.

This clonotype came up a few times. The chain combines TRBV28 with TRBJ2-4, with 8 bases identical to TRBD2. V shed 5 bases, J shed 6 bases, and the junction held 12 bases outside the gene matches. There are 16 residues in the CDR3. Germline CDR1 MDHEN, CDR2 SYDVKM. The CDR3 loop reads CASSRTGGGVGNIQYF. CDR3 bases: TGTGCCAGCAGTCGCACCGGGGGGGGGGTAGGAAACATTCAGTACTTC.

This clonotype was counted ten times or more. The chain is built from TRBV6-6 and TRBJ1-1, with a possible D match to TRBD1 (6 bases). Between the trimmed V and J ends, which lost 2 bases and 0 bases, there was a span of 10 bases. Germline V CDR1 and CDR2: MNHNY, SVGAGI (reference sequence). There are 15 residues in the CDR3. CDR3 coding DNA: TGTGCCAGCAGTTACGGAGGGGGACTGAACACTGAAGCTTTCTTT. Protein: CASSYGGGLNTEAFF.

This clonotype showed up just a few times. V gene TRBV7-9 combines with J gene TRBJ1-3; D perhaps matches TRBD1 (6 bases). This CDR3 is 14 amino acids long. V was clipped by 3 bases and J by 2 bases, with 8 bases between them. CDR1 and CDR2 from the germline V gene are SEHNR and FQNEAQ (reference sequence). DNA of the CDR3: TGTGCCAGCAGCTTCACAGGGCCTGGAAACACCATATATTTT. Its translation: CASSFTGPGNTIYF.

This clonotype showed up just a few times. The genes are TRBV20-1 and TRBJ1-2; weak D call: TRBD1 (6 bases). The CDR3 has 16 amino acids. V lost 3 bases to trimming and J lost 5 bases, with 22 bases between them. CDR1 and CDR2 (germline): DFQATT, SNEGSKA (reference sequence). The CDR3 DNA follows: TGCAGTGCTAGGGTACAGGGAGGACTGTTCCGTTATGGCTACACCTTC. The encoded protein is CSARVQGGLFRYGYTF.

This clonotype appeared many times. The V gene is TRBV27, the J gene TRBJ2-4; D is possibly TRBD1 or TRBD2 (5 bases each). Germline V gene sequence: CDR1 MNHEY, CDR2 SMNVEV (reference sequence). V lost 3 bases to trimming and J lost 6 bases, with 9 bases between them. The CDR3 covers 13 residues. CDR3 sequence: CASSFQGANIQYF. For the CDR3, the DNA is TGTGCCAGCAGTTTCCAGGGAGCAAACATTCAGTACTTC.

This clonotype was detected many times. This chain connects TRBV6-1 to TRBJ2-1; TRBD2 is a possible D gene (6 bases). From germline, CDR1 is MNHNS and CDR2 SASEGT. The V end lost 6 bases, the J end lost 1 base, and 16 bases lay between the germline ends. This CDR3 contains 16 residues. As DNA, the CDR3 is TGTGCCAGCAGCGGGAGACCCACCCTATCCTACAATGAGCAGTTCTTC. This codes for CASSGRPTLSYNEQFF.

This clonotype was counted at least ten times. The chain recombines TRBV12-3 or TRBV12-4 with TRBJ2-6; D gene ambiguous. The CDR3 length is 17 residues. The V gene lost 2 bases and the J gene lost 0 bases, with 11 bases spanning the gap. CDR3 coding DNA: TGTGCCAGCAGTTTACGCTATCCCGGCTCTGGGGCCAACGTCCTGACTTTC. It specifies CASSLRYPGSGANVLTF.

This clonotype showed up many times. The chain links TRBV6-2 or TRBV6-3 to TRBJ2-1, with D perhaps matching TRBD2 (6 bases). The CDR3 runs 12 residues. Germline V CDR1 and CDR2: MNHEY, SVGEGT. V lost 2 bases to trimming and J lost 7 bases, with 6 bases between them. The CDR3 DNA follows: TGTGCCAGCAGTTACGGGACTAATGAGCAGTTCTTC. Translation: CASSYGTNEQFF.

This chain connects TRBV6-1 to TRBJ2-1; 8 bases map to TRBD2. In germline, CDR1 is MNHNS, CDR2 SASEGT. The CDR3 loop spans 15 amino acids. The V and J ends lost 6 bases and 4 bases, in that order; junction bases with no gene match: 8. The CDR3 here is CASSLMSGSYNEQFF. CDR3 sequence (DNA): TGTGCCAGCAGCCTCATGAGCGGGAGTTACAATGAGCAGTTCTTC.

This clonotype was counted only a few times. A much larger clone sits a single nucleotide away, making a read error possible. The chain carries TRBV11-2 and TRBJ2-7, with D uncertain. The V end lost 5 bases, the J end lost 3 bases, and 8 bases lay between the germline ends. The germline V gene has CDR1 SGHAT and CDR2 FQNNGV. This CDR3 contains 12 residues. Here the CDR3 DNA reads TGTGCCAGCAGCCCCCCGGACTACGAGCAGTACTTC. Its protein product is CASSPPDYEQYF.

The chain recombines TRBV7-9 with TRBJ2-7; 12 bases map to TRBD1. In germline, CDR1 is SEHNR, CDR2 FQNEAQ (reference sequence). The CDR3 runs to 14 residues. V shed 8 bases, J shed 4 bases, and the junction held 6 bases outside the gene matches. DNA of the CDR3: TGTGCCAGCGATTTGGGACAGGGGGCTTACGAGCAGTACTTC. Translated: CASDLGQGAYEQYF.

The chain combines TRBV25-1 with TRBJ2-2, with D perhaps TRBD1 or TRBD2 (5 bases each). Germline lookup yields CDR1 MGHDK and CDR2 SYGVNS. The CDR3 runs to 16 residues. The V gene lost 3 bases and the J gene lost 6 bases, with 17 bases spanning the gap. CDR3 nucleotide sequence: TGTGCCAGCAGTGATAAGACAGATCCGGGGCCCGGGGAGCTGTTTTTT. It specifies CASSDKTDPGPGELFF.

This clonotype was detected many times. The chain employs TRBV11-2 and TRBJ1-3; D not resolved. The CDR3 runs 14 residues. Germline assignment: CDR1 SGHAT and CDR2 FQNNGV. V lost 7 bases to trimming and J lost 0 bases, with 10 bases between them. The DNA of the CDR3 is TGTGCCAGCAACCCAAGGGACTCTGGAAACACCATATATTTT. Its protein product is CASNPRDSGNTIYF.